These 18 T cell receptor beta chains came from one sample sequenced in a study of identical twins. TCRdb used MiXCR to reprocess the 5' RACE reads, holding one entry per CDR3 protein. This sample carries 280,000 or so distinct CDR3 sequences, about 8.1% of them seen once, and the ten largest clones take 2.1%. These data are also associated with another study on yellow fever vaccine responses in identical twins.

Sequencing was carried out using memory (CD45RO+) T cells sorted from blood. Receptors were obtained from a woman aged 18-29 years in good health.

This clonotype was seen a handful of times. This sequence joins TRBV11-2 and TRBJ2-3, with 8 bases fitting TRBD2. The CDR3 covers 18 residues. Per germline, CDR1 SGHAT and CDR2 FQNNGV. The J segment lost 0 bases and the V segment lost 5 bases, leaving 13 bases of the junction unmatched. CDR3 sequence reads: CASSPGGRAQSSTDTQYF. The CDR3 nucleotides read TGTGCCAGCAGCCCGGGGGGGAGGGCTCAATCTAGCACAGATACGCAGTATTTT.

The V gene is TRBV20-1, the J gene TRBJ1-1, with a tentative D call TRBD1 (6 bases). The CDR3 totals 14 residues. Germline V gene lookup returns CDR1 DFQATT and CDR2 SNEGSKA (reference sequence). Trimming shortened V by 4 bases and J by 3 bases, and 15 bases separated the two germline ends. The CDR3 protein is CSAKTQDRDTEAFF. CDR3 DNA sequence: TGCAGTGCTAAGACTCAGGACAGAGACACTGAAGCTTTCTTT.

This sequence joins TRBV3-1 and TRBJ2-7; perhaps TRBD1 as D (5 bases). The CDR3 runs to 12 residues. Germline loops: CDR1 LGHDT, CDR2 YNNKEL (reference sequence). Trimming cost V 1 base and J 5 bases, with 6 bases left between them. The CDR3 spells CASSQVGDEQYF. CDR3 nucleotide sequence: TGTGCCAGCAGCCAAGTAGGGGACGAGCAGTACTTC.

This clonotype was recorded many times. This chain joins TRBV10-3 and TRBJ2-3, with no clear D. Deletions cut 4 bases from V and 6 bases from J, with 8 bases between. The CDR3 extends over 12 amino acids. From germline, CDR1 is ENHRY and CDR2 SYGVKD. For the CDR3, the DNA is TGTGCCATCAGTGGGGGTGGCGATACGCAGTATTTT. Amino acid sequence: CAISGGGDTQYF.

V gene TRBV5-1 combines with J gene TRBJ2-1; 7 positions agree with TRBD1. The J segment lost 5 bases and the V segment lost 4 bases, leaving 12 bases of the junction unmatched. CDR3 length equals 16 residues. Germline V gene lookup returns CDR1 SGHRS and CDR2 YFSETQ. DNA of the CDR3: TGCGCCAGCAGCGCGTTAACCGGGACAGCGGACAATGAGCAGTTCTTC. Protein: CASSALTGTADNEQFF.

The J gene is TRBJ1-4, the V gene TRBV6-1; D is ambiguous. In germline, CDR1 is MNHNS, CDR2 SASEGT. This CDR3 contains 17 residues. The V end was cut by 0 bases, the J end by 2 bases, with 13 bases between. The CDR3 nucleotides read TGTGCCAGCAGTGAAGCGAACACGTGGGCGACTAATGAAAAACTGTTTTTT. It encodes CASSEANTWATNEKLFF.

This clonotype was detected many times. This CDR3 reads CASSLVQETQYF. The CDR3 nucleotides read TGCGCCAGCAGCTTGGTCCAAGAGACCCAGTACTTC. The chain carries TRBV5-1 and TRBJ2-5; D is ambiguous. In germline, CDR1 is SGHRS, CDR2 YFSETQ. Deletions cut 0 bases from V and 1 base from J, with 1 base between. This CDR3 is built from 12 residues.

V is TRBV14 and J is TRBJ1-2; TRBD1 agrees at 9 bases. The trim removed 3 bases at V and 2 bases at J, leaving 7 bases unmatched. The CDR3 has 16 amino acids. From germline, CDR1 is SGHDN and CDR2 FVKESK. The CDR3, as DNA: TGTGCCAGCAGCCACCCTAACAGGGGGCGAAACTATGGCTACACCTTC. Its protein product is CASSHPNRGRNYGYTF.

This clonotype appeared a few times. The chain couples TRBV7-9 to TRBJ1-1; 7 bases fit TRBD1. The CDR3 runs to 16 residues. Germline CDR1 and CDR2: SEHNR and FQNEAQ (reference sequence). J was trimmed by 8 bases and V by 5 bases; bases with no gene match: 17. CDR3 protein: CASSPATGNLRNEAFF. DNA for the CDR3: TGTGCCAGCAGCCCGGCGACAGGGAACCTACGAAACGAAGCTTTCTTT.

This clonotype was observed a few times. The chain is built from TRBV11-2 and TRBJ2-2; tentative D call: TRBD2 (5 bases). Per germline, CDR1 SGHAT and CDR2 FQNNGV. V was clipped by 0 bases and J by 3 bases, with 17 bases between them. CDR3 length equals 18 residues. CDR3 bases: TGTGCCAGCAGCTTAGATAGAGGGTCAACATCCCACACCGGGGAGCTGTTTTTT. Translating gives CASSLDRGSTSHTGELFF.

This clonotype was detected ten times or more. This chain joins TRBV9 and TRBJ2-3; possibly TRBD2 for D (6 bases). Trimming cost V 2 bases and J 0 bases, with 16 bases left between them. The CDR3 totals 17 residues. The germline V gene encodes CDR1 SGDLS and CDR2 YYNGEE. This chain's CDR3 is CASSVLGGTGSTDTQYF. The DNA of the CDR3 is TGTGCCAGCAGCGTCCTTGGGGGGACCGGGAGCACAGATACGCAGTATTTT.

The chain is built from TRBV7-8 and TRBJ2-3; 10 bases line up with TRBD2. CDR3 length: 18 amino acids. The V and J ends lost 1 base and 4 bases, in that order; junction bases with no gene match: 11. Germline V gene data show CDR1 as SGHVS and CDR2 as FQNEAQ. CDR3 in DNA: TGTGCCAGCAGCTTAGAGGGTAGCGGGAGGCCCTGGGCAGATACGCAGTATTTT. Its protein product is CASSLEGSGRPWADTQYF.

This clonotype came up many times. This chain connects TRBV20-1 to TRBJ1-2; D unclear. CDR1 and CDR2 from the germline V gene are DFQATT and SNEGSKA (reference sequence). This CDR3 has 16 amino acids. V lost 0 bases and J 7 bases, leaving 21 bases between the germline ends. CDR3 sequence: CSARDETEGGIPGYTF. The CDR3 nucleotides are TGCAGTGCTAGAGATGAGACCGAGGGCGGTATTCCTGGCTACACCTTC.

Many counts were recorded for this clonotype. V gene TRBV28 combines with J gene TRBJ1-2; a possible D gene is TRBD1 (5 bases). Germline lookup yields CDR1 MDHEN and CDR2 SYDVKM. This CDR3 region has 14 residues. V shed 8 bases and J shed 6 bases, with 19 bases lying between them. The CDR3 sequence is CASLGGGNRHGYTF. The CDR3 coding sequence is TGTGCCAGCCTGGGGGGGGGGAACAGACATGGCTACACCTTC.

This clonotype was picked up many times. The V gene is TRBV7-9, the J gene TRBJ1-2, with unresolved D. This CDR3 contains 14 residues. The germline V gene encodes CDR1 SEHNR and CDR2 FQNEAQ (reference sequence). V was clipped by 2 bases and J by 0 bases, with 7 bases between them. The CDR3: CASSLTAPNYGYTF. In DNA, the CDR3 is TGTGCCAGCAGCTTAACAGCTCCTAACTATGGCTACACCTTC.

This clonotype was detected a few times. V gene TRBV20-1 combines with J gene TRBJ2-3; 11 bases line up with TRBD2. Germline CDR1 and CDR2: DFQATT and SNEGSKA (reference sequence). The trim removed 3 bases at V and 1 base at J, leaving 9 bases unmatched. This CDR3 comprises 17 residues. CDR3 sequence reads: CSASGLAGGRGTDTQYF. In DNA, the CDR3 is TGCAGTGCTAGCGGATTAGCGGGGGGGCGAGGCACAGATACGCAGTATTTT.

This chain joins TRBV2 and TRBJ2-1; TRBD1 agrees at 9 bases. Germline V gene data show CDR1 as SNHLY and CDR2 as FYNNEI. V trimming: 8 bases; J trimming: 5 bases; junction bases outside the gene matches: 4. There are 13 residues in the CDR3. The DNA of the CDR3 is TGTGCCAGCTCACGGACAGGGGACAATGAGCAGTTCTTC. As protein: CASSRTGDNEQFF.

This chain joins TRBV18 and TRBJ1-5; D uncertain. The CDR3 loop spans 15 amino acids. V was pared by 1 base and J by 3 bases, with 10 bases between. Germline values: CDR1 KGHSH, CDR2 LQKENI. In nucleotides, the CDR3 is TGTGCCAGCTCACCACTGGCTGAGCCCAATCAGCCCCAGCATTTT. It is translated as CASSPLAEPNQPQHF.